One T cell receptor beta chain is described in this entry. This record belongs to a study of blood T cell repertoires in COVID-19. Original processing methods: Estimated nucleated cell counts came from reference gene primer amplification. Repertoires were generated with immunoSEQ multiplex PCR, while TCRdb's copy carries only in-frame clones and drops some. The V and J calls and clone size come from that table; D and trimming were worked out from the DNA. The table lists fewer than 100,000 clones, about 85% of them singletons, with approximately 4.5% in the top ten. The sequence derives from an older man with acute or convalescent COVID-19. Sequences were obtained from peripheral blood.

The CDR3 reads CASSPTGGEGNQPQHF. CDR3 nucleotides: TGTGCCAGCTCACCAACAGGGGGAGAAGGCAATCAGCCCCAGCATTTT. The gene calls are TRBV18 and TRBJ1-5; 8 nucleotides match TRBD1. Germline trimming cut 2 bases from V and 2 bases from J; bases unmatched to any gene: 5. Germline CDR1 reads KGHSH; CDR2 reads LQKENI. The CDR3 contains 16 residues.